This T cell receptor (beta chain) was sequenced for a study of CD8 T cells in ankylosing spondylitis. This clonotype was recorded many times. Each CDR3 protein gets one entry after TCRdb re-called the 5' RACE reads with MiXCR. The sample yields hundreds of thousands of distinct CDR3 sequences, 7% to 10% seen once. The TCR sequence derives from a female donor with ankylosing spondylitis or in good health (not recorded which). Sequenced input: blood, either unsorted or a sorted T cell fraction (not recorded which).

The CDR3 region is CASADHKNEKLFF. The CDR3 DNA reads as TGTGCCAGCGCTGACCACAAGAATGAAAAACTGTTTTTT. The genes are TRBV12-3 or TRBV12-4 and TRBJ1-4, with D unresolved. This CDR3 contains 13 residues. V dropped 8 bases and J dropped 5 bases, with 12 bases sitting between them.